This is a list of T cell receptor beta chains from one sample in a study of T-cell memory formation after mild COVID-19. TCRdb reprocessed the 5' RACE reads with MiXCR, giving one entry per CDR3 protein. The sample has roughly 500,000 distinct CDR3 sequences; around 21% are singletons. Material: PBMCs or a T cell subset sorted from them (not recorded which). These TCRs come from an adult woman who had mild COVID-19 (a few samples of this study predate the infection). Cell type and time point are not known. The CDR3 runs from the conserved cysteine through the conserved F or W. Each record gives: V gene, clone size, D gene, J gene, CDR3 protein, CDR3 DNA. The D gene is left open where the match is weak. Some rows have no size entry. The others give once, few or many, or a class for an expanded clone.

V gene: TRBV7-3
clone size: few
D gene: -
J gene: TRBJ2-5
CDR3 protein: CASSSHATGRETQYF
CDR3 DNA: TGTGCCAGCAGCTCCCATGCGACAGGGAGGGAGACCCAGTACTTC

V gene: TRBV6-1
clone size: -
D gene: TRBD2
J gene: TRBJ2-7
CDR3 protein: CASSETLSGIIYEQYF
CDR3 DNA: TGTGCCAGCAGTGAAACCCTTAGCGGGATAATCTACGAGCAGTACTTC

V gene: TRBV20-1
clone size: few
D gene: -
J gene: TRBJ2-3
CDR3 protein: CSASANTQYF
CDR3 DNA: TGCAGTGCTAGTGCGAATACGCAGTATTTT

V gene: TRBV4-1
clone size: -
D gene: -
J gene: TRBJ2-7
CDR3 protein: CASSQRRGRFPHEQYF
CDR3 DNA: TGCGCCAGCAGCCAGCGACGGGGGCGTTTCCCCCACGAGCAGTACTTC

V gene: TRBV2
clone size: -
D gene: TRBD1
J gene: TRBJ1-6
CDR3 protein: CASRDRQGGSPLHF
CDR3 DNA: TGTGCCAGCAGGGATAGACAGGGGGGCTCACCCCTCCACTTT

V gene: TRBV29-1
clone size: few
D gene: TRBD1
J gene: TRBJ2-1
CDR3 protein: CSGGDSWNEQFF
CDR3 DNA: TGCAGCGGAGGGGACAGCTGGAATGAGCAGTTCTTC

V gene: TRBV6-2/TRBV6-3
clone size: few
D gene: -
J gene: TRBJ2-7
CDR3 protein: CASSYGGTPISYEQYF
CDR3 DNA: TGTGCCAGCAGTTATGGCGGGACACCGATCTCCTACGAGCAGTACTTC

V gene: TRBV11-3
clone size: few
D gene: TRBD2
J gene: TRBJ2-1
CDR3 protein: CASRTALRSGRHSYNEQFF
CDR3 DNA: TGTGCCAGCAGAACAGCTCTCCGTAGCGGGAGGCACTCCTACAATGAGCAGTTCTTC

V gene: TRBV5-1
clone size: -
D gene: TRBD2
J gene: TRBJ2-7
CDR3 protein: CASSFLNIPGLAGGISYEQYF
CDR3 DNA: TGCGCCAGCAGCTTTTTAAATATCCCGGGACTAGCGGGAGGCATCTCCTACGAGCAGTACTTC

V gene: TRBV4-1
clone size: -
D gene: -
J gene: TRBJ2-5
CDR3 protein: CASSQGLTQETQYF
CDR3 DNA: TGCGCCAGCAGCCAAGGGCTCACACAAGAGACCCAGTACTTC

V gene: TRBV12-3/TRBV12-4
clone size: -
D gene: TRBD1
J gene: TRBJ1-1
CDR3 protein: CASSFGGGQMNTEAFF
CDR3 DNA: TGTGCCAGCAGTTTCGGAGGGGGACAGATGAACACTGAAGCTTTCTTT

V gene: TRBV15
clone size: -
D gene: TRBD1
J gene: TRBJ1-2
CDR3 protein: CATSRGQGAFYGYTF
CDR3 DNA: TGTGCCACCAGCAGAGGACAGGGGGCGTTCTATGGCTACACCTTC